One sample yielded the 14 T cell receptor beta chains listed below, sequenced in a study of cytomegalovirus exposure and HLA in healthy donors. The PCR made use of 60 Vbeta and 13 Jbeta primers. Sequenced by immunoSEQ multiplex PCR; TCRdb stores in-frame clones only, minus some. Of more than 95,000 clones listed, 70% to 85% were seen once; the top ten hold 4%. The sequencing input was PBMCs. The receptors were gathered from a man in his forties in good health and CMV-seropositive.

The V gene is TRBV9, the J gene TRBJ1-2; 9 nucleotides line up with TRBD1. V was pared by 5 bases and J by 6 bases, with 11 bases of the junction left unmatched. The CDR3 totals 15 residues. Germline V lookup: CDR1 SGDLS, CDR2 YYNGEE. This chain's CDR3 is CASSEPGQGLNGYTF. The CDR3 bases are TGTGCCAGCAGTGAACCGGGACAGGGCCTTAATGGCTACACCTTC.

The rearrangement uses TRBV6-5 and TRBJ1-2; 8 bases fit TRBD1. This CDR3 has 13 residues. Germline V gene lookup returns CDR1 MNHEY and CDR2 SVGAGI. V shed 5 bases, J shed 7 bases, and the junction held 6 bases outside the gene matches. The CDR3 nucleotides read TGTGCCAGCAGTGCGGACAGGGACGGTGGCTACACCTTC. Its protein product is CASSADRDGGYTF.

The rearrangement links TRBV12-5 to TRBJ1-1; D uncertain. The CDR3 is made up of 12 amino acids. Germline assignment: CDR1 LGHNT and CDR2 FRNRAP. Trimming stripped 5 bases from V and 11 bases from J, with 15 bases between. Written as DNA, the CDR3 is TGTGCTAGTGGTATCCACTTGCCGGAGGCTTTCTTT. Protein product: CASGIHLPEAFF.

A single count supports this clone. The gene calls are TRBV29-1 and TRBJ2-7; 8 bases match TRBD1. Looked up from germline, CDR1 is SQVTM and CDR2 is ANQGSEA. The junction had 9 bases not matched to a gene; V was cut back by 2 bases and J by 6 bases. The CDR3 runs to 14 residues. The CDR3, as DNA: TGCAGCGTTGAATCCACCCAGGGGGCCAGCGAGCAGTACTTC. Its translation is CSVESTQGASEQYF.

The chain employs TRBV2 and TRBJ2-2; maybe TRBD2 (5 bases). Trimming stripped 1 base from V and 5 bases from J, with 11 bases between. The CDR3 consists of 15 residues. Germline lookup yields CDR1 SNHLY and CDR2 FYNNEI. In DNA form, the CDR3 reads TGTGCCAGCAGTGAAGAACTCAGAGGGACCGGGGAGCTGTTTTTT. Translated: CASSEELRGTGELFF.

This clone was observed a handful of times. The chain joins TRBV7-9 to TRBJ2-3; 9 bases match TRBD2. The CDR3 sequence is 16 residues long. The germline V gene has CDR1 SEHNR and CDR2 FQNEAQ (reference sequence). V lost 4 bases to trimming and J lost 4 bases; unmatched junction nucleotides: 9. The CDR3: CASSSGIAGAADTQYF. In DNA, the CDR3 is TGTGCCAGCAGCTCAGGAATAGCGGGGGCAGCAGATACGCAGTATTTT.

This chain joins TRBV5-4 and TRBJ2-1, with D maybe TRBD2 (5 bases). The CDR3 runs to 14 residues. V was cut by 0 bases and J by 10 bases, with 14 bases left in between. From germline, CDR1 is SGHNT and CDR2 YYREEE (reference sequence). The CDR3 DNA reads as TGTGCCAGCAGCTTGGCCTTAGCGCGGGCGGAGCAGTTCTTC. This codes for CASSLALARAEQFF.

The chain has TRBV4-1 and TRBJ1-4; 9 nucleotides line up with TRBD1. Looked up from germline, CDR1 is MGHRA and CDR2 is YSYEKL. The CDR3 sequence is 19 residues long. V shed 2 bases and J 4 bases; nucleotides not matched to a gene: 14. CDR3 sequence reads: CASSQPPGQGAPHNEKLFF. In nucleotides, the CDR3 is TGCGCCAGCAGCCAACCACCGGGACAGGGAGCCCCCCATAATGAAAAACTGTTTTTT.

The V and J genes are TRBV2 and TRBJ2-3, with 10 bases fitting TRBD1. The germline V gene has CDR1 SNHLY and CDR2 FYNNEI. J lost 2 bases, V lost 5 bases, and 4 bases had no gene match. This CDR3 spans 15 amino acids. The CDR3 loop is CASSTGQGITDTQYF. The DNA of the CDR3 is TGTGCCAGCAGTACGGGACAGGGGATCACAGATACGCAGTATTTT.

The chain combines TRBV19 with TRBJ2-7; TRBD2 might be the D (6 bases). V was shortened by 5 bases and J by 7 bases, with 18 bases between the two germline ends. This CDR3 spans 14 amino acids. The germline gives CDR1 LNHDA, CDR2 SQIVND (reference sequence). Written as DNA, the CDR3 is TGTGCCAGTAGTGGGCCGGAGGGTTCGAGAGAGCAGTACTTC. Amino acid sequence: CASSGPEGSREQYF. Supplemented by reference TRBV19 and TRBJ2-7, the full variable domain reads DGGITQSPKYLFRKEGQNVTLSCEQNLNHDAMYWYRQDPGQGLRLIYYSQIVNDFQKGDIAEGYSVSREKKESFPLTVTSAQKNPTAFYLCASSGPEGSREQYFGPGTRLTVT.

This chain links TRBV11-3 with TRBJ2-1; 7 positions match TRBD1. The CDR3 covers 15 residues. The trim removed 5 bases at V and 6 bases at J, leaving 10 bases unmatched. Germline V CDR1 and CDR2: SGHNT, YENEEA. In DNA form, the CDR3 reads TGTGCCAGCAGCCCTACAGGGGTTGCGGGCAATGAGCAGTTCTTC. This codes for CASSPTGVAGNEQFF.

This clone was detected only a few times. The chain couples TRBV19 to TRBJ2-1; 9 nucleotides agree with TRBD2. CDR3 size: 15 residues. The ends lost 3 bases at V and 7 bases at J; junction bases unmatched: 7. Looked up from germline, CDR1 is LNHDA and CDR2 is SQIVND (reference sequence). CDR3 sequence reads: CASSMFAGGPNEQFF. CDR3 coding DNA: TGTGCCAGTAGTATGTTTGCGGGGGGGCCGAATGAGCAGTTCTTC.

The genes are TRBV5-6 and TRBJ2-3, with D maybe TRBD2 (5 bases). V lost 0 bases and J lost 7, with 9 bases in between. Germline lookup yields CDR1 SGHDT and CDR2 YYEEEE. This CDR3 spans 13 amino acids. The CDR3, as DNA: TGTGCCAGCAGCTTGGGAGGGTACAATACGCAGTATTTT. It translates to CASSLGGYNTQYF.

CDR3 region: CASPDRDGYTF. As DNA, the CDR3 is TGTGCCAGCCCTGACAGAGATGGCTACACCTTC. The chain recombines TRBV2 with TRBJ1-2; D perhaps matches TRBD1 (5 bases). The germline V gene has CDR1 SNHLY and CDR2 FYNNEI. This CDR3 is built from 11 residues. Trimming left V 8 bases short and J 6 bases short, with 10 bases between. Full variable domain (missing parts from reference TRBV2 and TRBJ1-2): EPEVTQTPSHQVTQMGQEVILRCVPISNHLYFYWYRQILGQKVEFLVSFYNNEISEKSEIFDDQFSVERPDGSNFTLKIRSTKLEDSAMYFCASPDRDGYTFGSGTRLTVV.